This T cell receptor (beta chain) was sequenced during a study of cytomegalovirus exposure and HLA in healthy donors. PCR used 60 Vbeta primers and 13 Jbeta primers. Sequenced by immunoSEQ multiplex PCR; TCRdb stores in-frame clones only, minus some. The table lists roughly 120,000 clones, with under 3.5% in the top ten. The CDR3 contains 15 residues. The germline V gene has CDR1 MNHEY and CDR2 SMNVEV (reference sequence). V gave up 3 bases and J gave up 4 bases, with 15 bases separating them. The receptor comes from a man aged 25-45 years in good health and CMV-seronegative. Material: PBMCs. The chain links TRBV27 to TRBJ1-2, with a tentative D call TRBD1 (6 bases). CDR3 sequence reads: CASSFRAGEGYGYTF. DNA for the CDR3: TGTGCCAGCAGTTTTCGGGCAGGGGAGGGCTATGGCTACACCTTC.